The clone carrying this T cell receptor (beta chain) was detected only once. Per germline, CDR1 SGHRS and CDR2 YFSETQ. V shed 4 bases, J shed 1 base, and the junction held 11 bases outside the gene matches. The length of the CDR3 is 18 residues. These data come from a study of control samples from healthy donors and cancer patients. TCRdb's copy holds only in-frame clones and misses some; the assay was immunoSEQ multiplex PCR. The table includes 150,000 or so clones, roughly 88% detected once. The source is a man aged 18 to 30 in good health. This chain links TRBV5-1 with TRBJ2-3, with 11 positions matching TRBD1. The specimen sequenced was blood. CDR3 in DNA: TGCGCCAGCAGCCGAACCGGGACAGGGGGACTTCGCACAGATACGCAGTATTTT. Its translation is CASSRTGTGGLRTDTQYF.